The 23 T cell receptor beta chains in this list originate from one sample, sequenced in a study of beta chain features in type 1 diabetes. Whole-study findings and limits: When Type 1 diabetes patients were examined, their TCRB CDR3s proved moderately but significantly shorter in all four CD4+ subsets.

These receptors have no known antigen. Since all of the isolated RNA was reverse transcribed, expressed TCRB transcripts were what got sequenced. Measured with immunoSEQ multiplex PCR; TCRdb has only the in-frame clones, and not every one. The top ten hold under 0.6% of the sample, which has approximately 170,000 clones, roughly 8% seen once. The sequenced sample was central memory CD4+ T cells from blood. The receptors come from a man between 18 and 35 years old with type 1 diabetes.

The genes are TRBV2 and TRBJ2-5; perhaps TRBD1 as D (5 bases). Trimming took 7 bases from V and 2 from J, leaving 8 bases between them. This CDR3 contains 12 residues. Germline V gene data show CDR1 as SNHLY and CDR2 as FYNNEI. CDR3 sequence reads: CASNRQQETQYF. CDR3 nucleotide sequence: TGTGCCAGCAATAGACAGCAAGAGACCCAGTACTTC.

The chain links TRBV5-1 to TRBJ1-1, with TRBD1 matching over 7 bases. Germline CDR1 and CDR2: SGHRS and YFSETQ. J gave up 3 bases and V 4 bases, and 9 bases lay outside the gene matches. This CDR3 comprises 15 residues. For the CDR3, the DNA is TGCGCCAGCAGCCCCGACAGGGTGGACGACACTGAAGCTTTCTTT. It is translated as CASSPDRVDDTEAFF.

This clone was observed at least ten times. Other DNA sequences within the sample encode an identical CDR3. This chain uses TRBV29-1 with TRBJ1-5; D is possibly TRBD1 (6 bases). Germline CDR1 reads SQVTM; CDR2 reads ANQGSEA. The CDR3 runs to 12 residues. Trimming shortened V by 4 bases and J by 5 bases, and 9 bases separated the two germline ends. The CDR3 DNA is TGCAGCGTTGGGACAGTCGATCAGCCCCAGCATTTT. It encodes CSVGTVDQPQHF.

There are a few counts of this clone. The J gene is TRBJ2-7, the V gene TRBV7-2; D not certain. V was pared by 3 bases and J by 11 bases, with 14 bases between. Germline V lookup: CDR1 SGHTA, CDR2 FQGNSA. The CDR3 sequence is 12 residues long. CDR3 protein: CASSLVGNKEYF. Here the CDR3 DNA reads TGTGCCAGCAGCTTGGTTGGCAACAAAGAGTACTTC.

This clone has ten or more counts. The gene calls are TRBV18 and TRBJ2-1, with 15 bases aligning to TRBD2. CDR3 length: 15 amino acids. CDR1 is KGHSH, CDR2 LQKENI, per germline. V was clipped by 6 bases and J by 7 bases; unmatched bases: 4. In nucleotides, the CDR3 is TGTGCCAGCTCGTCCGGGACTAGCGGGGGGAATGAGCAGTTCTTC. Its protein product is CASSSGTSGGNEQFF.

The J gene is TRBJ2-7, the V gene TRBV6-1; the match to TRBD1 covers 9 bases. V dropped 0 bases and J dropped 2; count of bases not matched to a gene: 5. CDR1 and CDR2 (germline): MNHNS, SASEGT. The CDR3 length is 16 residues. The CDR3 region is CASSEAGTGPAYEQYF. CDR3 DNA sequence: TGTGCCAGCAGTGAAGCAGGGACAGGGCCCGCCTACGAGCAGTACTTC.

This clone was observed a few times. This sequence joins TRBV19 and TRBJ1-2, with D uncertain. The V end was cut by 8 bases, the J end by 4 bases, with 17 bases between. Germline values: CDR1 LNHDA, CDR2 SQIVND (reference sequence). CDR3 length equals 14 residues. The CDR3 spells CASLSRKTAYGYTF. DNA of the CDR3: TGTGCCAGTCTGAGCAGAAAAACAGCCTATGGCTACACCTTC.

The J gene is TRBJ1-4, the V gene TRBV7-2; 9 bases align to TRBD1. J lost 0 bases, V lost 5 bases, and 4 bases had no gene match. CDR3 size: 16 residues. Per the germline V gene, CDR1 is SGHTA and CDR2 is FQGNSA. The CDR3 spells CASSLDRGATNEKLFF. The CDR3 nucleotides read TGTGCCAGCAGCCTGGACAGGGGCGCAACTAATGAAAAACTGTTTTTT.

This clone was recorded a few times. The chain couples TRBV14 to TRBJ2-5, with D maybe TRBD1 (6 bases). CDR3 size: 16 residues. The germline CDR1 and CDR2 sequences are SGHDN and FVKESK. V lost 4 bases and J 5 bases, leaving 20 bases between the germline ends. As DNA, the CDR3 is TGTGCCAGCAGCCGCCCCGCCAGGGGCGGTTCGGAGACCCAGTACTTC. It codes for CASSRPARGGSETQYF.

V and J are TRBV28 and TRBJ2-5; D might be TRBD2 (6 bases). Germline-derived CDR1 and CDR2 are MDHEN and SYDVKM. This CDR3 comprises 13 residues. Between the trimmed V and J ends, which lost 10 bases and 0 bases, there was a span of 12 bases. CDR3 region: CAINSGNQETQYF. As DNA, the CDR3 is TGTGCCATTAATAGCGGAAACCAAGAGACCCAGTACTTC.

This clone was seen many times. The chain carries TRBV29-1 and TRBJ2-5; the D gene is possibly TRBD1 (6 bases). Germline CDR1 reads SQVTM; CDR2 reads ANQGSEA. V was cut by 7 bases and J by 1 base, with 10 bases left in between. The CDR3 totals 12 residues. The CDR3 reads CSASTGQETQYF. The CDR3 coding sequence is TGCAGCGCATCGACAGGCCAAGAGACCCAGTACTTC.

The gene calls are TRBV25-1 and TRBJ1-1; TRBD1 matches 8 bases. The CDR3 contains 15 residues. Unmatched junction bases numbered 9, after V lost 4 bases and J lost 5 bases. The germline V gene encodes CDR1 MGHDK and CDR2 SYGVNS. CDR3 protein: CASSARQGRNTEAFF. The CDR3 DNA reads as TGTGCCAGCAGTGCCCGACAGGGGAGGAATACTGAAGCTTTCTTT. Based on the CDR3 plus reference TRBV25-1 and TRBJ1-1, the full variable domain is EADIYQTPRYLVIGTGKKITLECSQTMGHDKMYWYQQDPGMELHLIHYSYGVNSTEKGDLSSESTVSRIRTEHFPLTLESARPSHTSQYLCASSARQGRNTEAFFGQGTRLTVV.

This chain uses TRBV28 with TRBJ2-1; 8 positions agree with TRBD2. This CDR3 region has 15 residues. Germline V gene sequence: CDR1 MDHEN, CDR2 SYDVKM. J was trimmed by 8 bases and V by 10 bases; bases with no gene match: 16. The CDR3 nucleotides are TGTGCCATCCACTCGGGGGGGGCTGGGTTGGATGAGCAGTTCTTC. Its translation is CAIHSGGAGLDEQFF.

This rearrangement joins TRBV30 to TRBJ1-6; the D is unclear. Trimming removed 3 bases at V and 3 bases at J, with 12 bases between. The length of the CDR3 is 15 residues. Germline V gene lookup returns CDR1 GTSNPN and CDR2 SVGIG (reference sequence). Here the CDR3 DNA reads TGTGCCTGGAGCCCCACAGAGGGCTATAATTCACCCCTCCACTTT. It is translated as CAWSPTEGYNSPLHF.

This clone came up a few times. The chain recombines TRBV7-8 with TRBJ2-7, with D possibly TRBD1 on 5 matching bases. The ends were cut back, 5 bases at V and 0 bases at J, with 11 bases in the middle. Germline-derived CDR1 and CDR2 are SGHVS and FQNEAQ. This CDR3 contains 14 residues. The CDR3 DNA reads TGTGCCAGCAGCACGGACAAGAGCTCCTACGAGCAGTACTTC. The encoded protein is CASSTDKSSYEQYF.

The chain joins TRBV9 to TRBJ1-3; no clear D gene. The length of the CDR3 is 16 residues. The V end lost 0 bases, the J end lost 3 bases, and 13 bases lay between the germline ends. Germline V lookup: CDR1 SGDLS, CDR2 YYNGEE. The CDR3 loop is CASSVGAPKSGNTIYF. The DNA for the CDR3 is TGTGCCAGCAGCGTAGGGGCCCCGAAGAGTGGAAACACCATATATTTT.

The chain has TRBV5-1 and TRBJ2-3; D possibly corresponds to TRBD1 (5 bases). Trimming removed 3 bases at V and 6 bases at J, with 8 bases between. From germline, CDR1 is SGHRS and CDR2 YFSETQ. CDR3 length: 12 amino acids. CDR3: CASSYRGDTQYF. CDR3 DNA: TGCGCCAGCAGCTATAGGGGCGATACGCAGTATTTT.

The table lists this clone with a few counts. This chain joins TRBV5-1 and TRBJ2-5; D is unclear. Trimming took off 0 bases at V and 5 bases at J, with 8 bases between the two ends. CDR1 is SGHRS, CDR2 YFSETQ, per germline. CDR3 size: 13 residues. The CDR3 DNA is TGCGCCAGCAGCTTGGGGGCGCAGGAGACCCAGTACTTC. Translating gives CASSLGAQETQYF. Variable domain in full (rest from reference TRBV5-1 and TRBJ2-5): KAGVTQTPRYLIKTRGQQVTLSCSPISGHRSVSWYQQTPGQGLQFLFEYFSETQRNKGNFPGRFSGRQFSNSRSEMNVSTLELGDSALYLCASSLGAQETQYFGPGTRLLVL.

The rearrangement joins TRBV27 to TRBJ2-3; D possibly corresponds to TRBD2 (6 bases). Germline CDR1 reads MNHEY; CDR2 reads SMNVEV (reference sequence). There are 16 residues in the CDR3. V was cut by 5 bases and J by 4 bases, with 19 bases left in between. DNA of the CDR3: TGTGCCAGCAGTCATGGGCGACTAGGCGGACCAGATACGCAGTATTTT. Translated, it gives CASSHGRLGGPDTQYF.

This clone turned up a few times. This chain uses TRBV11-3 with TRBJ2-3, with D tentatively TRBD2 (5 bases). Between the trimmed V and J ends, which lost 5 bases and 2 bases, there was a span of 11 bases. This CDR3 is built from 14 residues. Per germline, CDR1 SGHNT and CDR2 YENEEA. CDR3 loop: CASSTRGFTDTQYF. The CDR3 DNA sequence: TGTGCCAGCAGCACCCGAGGGTTCACAGATACGCAGTATTTT.

The genes are TRBV7-7 and TRBJ2-1; 10 nucleotides agree with TRBD2. Unmatched junction bases numbered 6, after V lost 4 bases and J lost 0 bases. Germline CDR1 SSHAT, CDR2 FNYEAQ (reference sequence). The CDR3 runs 17 residues. The CDR3 coding sequence is TGTGCCAGCAGCTCCACTAGCGGGGTCAGCTCCTACAATGAGCAGTTCTTC. Encoded protein: CASSSTSGVSSYNEQFF. The whole variable domain, filled in from reference TRBV7-7 and TRBJ2-1, reads GAGVSQSPRYKVTKRGQDVTLRCDPISSHATLYWYQQALGQGPEFLTYFNYEAQPDKSGLPSDRFSAERPEGSISTLTIQRTEQRDSAMYRCASSSTSGVSSYNEQFFGPGTRLTVL.

The chain carries TRBV10-3 and TRBJ2-5; 11 bases are shared with TRBD2. Germline CDR1 ENHRY, CDR2 SYGVKD. The CDR3 loop spans 15 amino acids. J lost 5 bases, V lost 6 bases, and 8 bases had no gene match. The CDR3 loop is CAIRDSGRADETQYF. The CDR3 DNA reads as TGTGCCATCAGGGATAGCGGGAGGGCCGACGAGACCCAGTACTTC.

This clone was seen only a few times. The chain combines TRBV19 with TRBJ2-7; the match to TRBD1 covers 11 bases. The CDR3 length is 15 residues. J gave up 2 bases and V 4 bases, and 4 bases lay outside the gene matches. The germline V gene encodes CDR1 LNHDA and CDR2 SQIVND (reference sequence). CDR3 sequence: CASSKRTGGTYEQYF. DNA of the CDR3: TGTGCCAGTAGTAAGCGGACAGGGGGCACCTACGAGCAGTACTTC.